The next 32 T cell receptor beta chains were all read from a single sample in a study of spatial heterogeneity in lung cancer. Each CDR3 protein is one row after TCRdb ran MiXCR on the 5' RACE reads. The table has roughly 12,000 distinct CDR3 sequences, 14% seen once. The time point was: sample taken at primary tumor resection. In each case, whole RNA from tumor, nontumor lung or frozen PBMC was sequenced unsorted. Source: PBMCs, taken at surgery. Source of these receptors: a female donor with early-stage non-small cell lung cancer.

This clonotype was counted at least ten times. This chain's CDR3 is CASSTGQGVYEQYF. In DNA, the CDR3 is TGTGCCAGCAGCACCGGACAGGGAGTCTACGAGCAGTACTTC. This chain links TRBV7-2 with TRBJ2-7, with 8 bases lining up with TRBD1. The CDR3 runs to 14 residues. Germline-derived CDR1 and CDR2 are SGHTA and FQGNSA. V lost 5 bases and J lost 3; bases outside the gene matches: 6. Supplemented by reference TRBV7-2 and TRBJ2-7, the full variable domain reads GAGVSQSPSNKVTEKGKDVELRCDPISGHTALYWYRQSLGQGLEFLIYFQGNSAPDKSGLPSDRFSAERTGGSVSTLTIQRTQQEDSAVYLCASSTGQGVYEQYFGPGTRLTVT.

To note about this clonotype: A much more abundant neighbour one base away suggests this may be a read error. The rearrangement joins TRBV7-2 to TRBJ2-3, with D possibly matching TRBD2 (5 bases). This CDR3 spans 15 amino acids. Germline lookup yields CDR1 SGHTA and CDR2 FQGNSA. The CDR3: CVSSPQASFTDTQYF. The CDR3 DNA sequence: TGTGTCAGCAGCCCCCAGGCTAGCTTCACAGATACGCAGTATTTT.

In its sample, this clonotype was seen many times. This chain links TRBV7-2 with TRBJ2-7, with D hard to call. Germline V gene lookup returns CDR1 SGHTA and CDR2 FQGNSA. This CDR3 has 12 residues. Trimming removed 5 bases from V and 0 bases from J, with 5 bases in between. The CDR3 DNA reads TGTGCCAGCAGCCCTGTCTCCTACGAGCAGTACTTC. This gives the protein CASSPVSYEQYF.

This chain uses TRBV3-1 with TRBJ2-1, with 10 bases identical to TRBD2. Germline CDR1 LGHDT, CDR2 YNNKEL (reference sequence). V shed 4 bases and J 7 bases; nucleotides not matched to a gene: 7. The CDR3 has 15 amino acids. The CDR3 coding sequence is TGTGCCAGCAGCCCTAGCGGGAGTAGTTTGAATGAGCAGTTCTTC. The encoded protein is CASSPSGSSLNEQFF.

This clonotype is labeled medium-sized. This sequence joins TRBV14 and TRBJ1-1, with D perhaps TRBD1 (5 bases). There are 15 residues in the CDR3. The ends were cut back, 4 bases at V and 3 bases at J, with 15 bases in the middle. Germline-derived CDR1 and CDR2 are SGHDN and FVKESK. CDR3 amino acids: CASSRYRKGDTEAFF. The DNA of the CDR3 is TGTGCCAGCAGCCGTTACAGGAAGGGCGACACTGAAGCTTTCTTT.

This clonotype was counted ten times or more. V usage is TRBV10-3 and J usage is TRBJ2-7, with D perhaps given as TRBD1 or TRBD2 (5 bases each). This CDR3 is built from 15 residues. V was cut by 0 bases and J by 3 bases, with 12 bases left in between. Germline values: CDR1 ENHRY, CDR2 SYGVKD. This CDR3 is CAISESYGASYEQYF. CDR3 bases: TGTGCCATCAGTGAGTCCTACGGGGCAAGCTACGAGCAGTACTTC.

By frequency in the sample, this clonotype is medium-sized. This sequence joins TRBV6-2 or TRBV6-3 and TRBJ2-1, with 14 bases fitting TRBD2. The CDR3 loop spans 18 amino acids. Germline V gene lookup returns CDR1 MNHEY and CDR2 SVGEGT. V shed 6 bases, J shed 2 bases, and the junction held 9 bases outside the gene matches. This CDR3 is CASSPTSGRARAYNEQFF. DNA of the CDR3: TGTGCCAGCAGCCCGACTAGCGGGAGGGCCAGGGCCTACAATGAGCAGTTCTTC.

This clonotype was counted many times. CDR3: CASSQVSGTLYNEQFF. In DNA, the CDR3 is TGTGCCAGCAGCCAAGTCTCCGGAACCCTATACAATGAGCAGTTCTTC. The chain has TRBV7-3 and TRBJ2-1; D not resolved. Trimming removed 5 bases at V and 4 bases at J, with 18 bases between. The germline V gene has CDR1 SGHTA and CDR2 FQGTGA. The CDR3 consists of 16 residues.

The rearrangement joins TRBV7-2 to TRBJ2-7; 13 positions match TRBD2. This CDR3 region has 16 residues. Germline trimming cut 2 bases from V and 6 bases from J; bases unmatched to any gene: 7. From germline, CDR1 is SGHTA and CDR2 FQGNSA. The CDR3 loop is CASSLMGLAGIGEQYF. The DNA for the CDR3 is TGTGCCAGCAGCTTAATGGGACTAGCGGGAATTGGCGAGCAGTACTTC.

This chain uses TRBV20-1 with TRBJ2-7; D ambiguous. Germline-derived CDR1 and CDR2 are DFQATT and SNEGSKA (reference sequence). This CDR3 region has 15 residues. V lost 3 bases and J lost 7, with 22 bases in between. The CDR3 protein is CSASQQAAVFGEQYF. For the CDR3, the DNA is TGCAGTGCTAGTCAGCAGGCAGCAGTTTTTGGGGAGCAGTACTTC.

Only a few counts were recorded for this clonotype. This rearrangement joins TRBV29-1 to TRBJ2-3; D ambiguous. The V and J ends lost 5 bases and 4 bases respectively, with 13 bases between them. The CDR3 contains 13 residues. CDR1 SQVTM and CDR2 ANQGSEA come from the germline V gene. The CDR3 DNA sequence: TGCAGCGTTTCGAACCTGGAGTCAGATACGCAGTATTTT. Protein product: CSVSNLESDTQYF.

By share, this clonotype counts as medium-sized (0.01 to 0.1%). The chain is built from TRBV14 and TRBJ2-4; tentatively, D is TRBD2 (6 bases). CDR3 size: 13 residues. The germline gives CDR1 SGHDN, CDR2 FVKESK. V dropped 1 base and J dropped 13 bases, with 14 bases sitting between them. The CDR3 protein is CASSQAGLRIQYF. CDR3 nucleotides: TGTGCCAGCAGCCAAGCGGGACTCCGGATCCAGTACTTC.

This clonotype rates as medium-sized. V usage is TRBV6-5 and J usage is TRBJ1-6, with TRBD1 matching over 8 bases. Germline-derived CDR1 and CDR2 are MNHEY and SVGAGI. This CDR3 comprises 16 residues. V dropped 3 bases and J dropped 5; count of bases not matched to a gene: 6. In DNA form, the CDR3 reads TGTGCCAGCAGTTATGGCGGGACAGGAGATAATTCACCCCTCCACTTT. Translation: CASSYGGTGDNSPLHF.

At least ten counts were recorded for this clonotype. The V and J genes are TRBV7-9 and TRBJ1-1; D is ambiguous. The germline V gene has CDR1 SEHNR and CDR2 FQNEAQ (reference sequence). Trimming left V 3 bases short and J 1 base short, with 6 bases between. The CDR3 covers 13 residues. The CDR3 here is CASSFTENTEAFF. The CDR3 nucleotides read TGTGCCAGCAGCTTCACAGAGAACACTGAAGCTTTCTTT.

The sample holds many counts of this clonotype. The genes are TRBV5-1 and TRBJ1-2; unclear D gene. V was pared by 1 base and J by 6 bases, with 13 bases between. The CDR3 extends over 14 amino acids. Per germline, CDR1 SGHRS and CDR2 YFSETQ. This CDR3 reads CASSLRTGGDGYTF. In DNA form, the CDR3 reads TGCGCCAGCAGCTTGCGGACGGGTGGAGATGGCTACACCTTC.

This clonotype was seen at least ten times. This sequence joins TRBV18 and TRBJ1-1, with D perhaps matching TRBD1 (6 bases). Germline V gene lookup returns CDR1 KGHSH and CDR2 LQKENI. The CDR3 is 15 amino acids. The ends were cut back, 3 bases at V and 10 bases at J, with 21 bases in the middle. The CDR3 reads CASSPSGANSAPAFF. The CDR3 DNA sequence: TGTGCCAGCTCACCTTCGGGGGCGAACAGTGCTCCAGCTTTCTTT.

The sample holds many counts of this clonotype. The J gene is TRBJ2-7, the V gene TRBV5-1; D unclear. Trimming left V 2 bases short and J 5 bases short, with 8 bases between. Germline lookup yields CDR1 SGHRS and CDR2 YFSETQ. This CDR3 has 12 residues. As DNA, the CDR3 is TGCGCCAGCAGCTTAGGAGAAGACGAGCAGTACTTC. It yields the protein CASSLGEDEQYF. Variable domain in full (rest from reference TRBV5-1 and TRBJ2-7): KAGVTQTPRYLIKTRGQQVTLSCSPISGHRSVSWYQQTPGQGLQFLFEYFSETQRNKGNFPGRFSGRQFSNSRSEMNVSTLELGDSALYLCASSLGEDEQYFGPGTRLTVT.

This clonotype counts as medium-sized. This chain connects TRBV4-1 to TRBJ2-1, with D possibly TRBD1 on 6 matching bases. The CDR3 extends over 16 amino acids. The germline V gene has CDR1 MGHRA and CDR2 YSYEKL. Trimming removed 5 bases from V and 0 bases from J, with 14 bases in between. The CDR3 DNA reads TGCGCCAGCAGCGTAAGAGTAGGGGGCTCCTACAATGAGCAGTTCTTC. It encodes CASSVRVGGSYNEQFF.

This clonotype came up many times. V and J are TRBV18 and TRBJ1-2; no clear D. V was clipped by 0 bases and J by 5 bases, with 13 bases between them. The germline gives CDR1 KGHSH, CDR2 LQKENI. The CDR3 loop spans 15 amino acids. CDR3 sequence: CASSPPKAATYGYTF. The CDR3 DNA follows: TGTGCCAGCTCACCACCGAAGGCAGCTACTTATGGCTACACCTTC.

This clonotype was seen at least ten times. The chain carries TRBV14 and TRBJ2-1; D not resolved. CDR3 size: 13 residues. V lost 5 bases, J lost 4 bases, and 9 bases lay in between. CDR1 is SGHDN and CDR2 is FVKESK in the germline V gene. The CDR3, as DNA: TGTGCCAGCAGCACCCGAACTTACAATGAGCAGTTCTTC. Protein product: CASSTRTYNEQFF.

By its share, this clonotype is medium-sized (0.01 to 0.1%). This chain links TRBV4-3 with TRBJ1-5; no clear D gene. This CDR3 region has 16 residues. With 4 bases removed from V and 2 bases from J, the gap between germline ends came to 15 bases. Per germline, CDR1 LGHNA and CDR2 YSLEER. The CDR3 nucleotides read TGCGCCAGCAGCCCGGGTCTCTCTATGGGCAATCAGCCCCAGCATTTT. It codes for CASSPGLSMGNQPQHF.

Sample share makes this clonotype medium-sized. This rearrangement joins TRBV10-2 to TRBJ1-2, with 10 bases that match TRBD1. This CDR3 has 15 amino acids. V shed 3 bases, J shed 2 bases, and the junction held 3 bases outside the gene matches. Looked up from germline, CDR1 is WSHSY and CDR2 is SAAADI. CDR3 sequence reads: CASSDTGQGNYGYTF. The CDR3 nucleotides are TGCGCCAGCAGTGATACGGGACAGGGGAACTATGGCTACACCTTC.

At least ten counts were recorded for this clonotype. V gene TRBV5-5 combines with J gene TRBJ2-5, with 7 bases identical to TRBD1. The CDR3 contains 15 residues. V was clipped by 4 bases and J by 4 bases; unmatched bases: 10. CDR1 is SGHKS, CDR2 YYEKEE, per germline (reference sequence). The CDR3 is CASSPGQLGGETQYF. The CDR3 DNA follows: TGTGCCAGCAGCCCGGGACAGCTAGGGGGAGAGACCCAGTACTTC. The variable domain in full, completed from reference TRBV5-5 and TRBJ2-5, reads DAGVTQSPTHLIKTRGQQVTLRCSPISGHKSVSWYQQVLGQGPQFIFQYYEKEERGRGNFPDRFSARQFPNYSSELNVNALLLGDSALYLCASSPGQLGGETQYFGPGTRLLVL.

By frequency in the sample, this clonotype is medium-sized (0.01 to 0.1%). The rearrangement joins TRBV29-1 to TRBJ2-7, with D possibly matching TRBD1 (6 bases). The ends were cut back, 7 bases at V and 7 bases at J, with 14 bases in the middle. CDR1 is SQVTM, CDR2 ANQGSEA, per germline. This CDR3 spans 11 amino acids. The CDR3 sequence: CSGGGSREQYF. CDR3 nucleotide sequence: TGCAGCGGAGGGGGTTCCAGGGAGCAGTACTTC.

The V and J genes are TRBV2 and TRBJ2-7, with a tentative D call TRBD1 (6 bases). CDR3 length equals 12 residues. V lost 3 bases and J lost 6, with 9 bases in between. Germline CDR1 and CDR2: SNHLY and FYNNEI. The CDR3 sequence: CASSDPGVEQYF. The DNA for the CDR3 is TGTGCCAGCAGTGACCCAGGGGTCGAGCAGTACTTC.

By its share, this clonotype is medium-sized (0.01 to 0.1%). The CDR3 coding sequence is TGCGCCAGCGCCTCAAAGCCCGGCGGCTCCTACAATGAGCAGTTCTTC. Translation: CASASKPGGSYNEQFF. The chain links TRBV4-3 to TRBJ2-1; no firm D call. V was pared by 8 bases and J by 0 bases, with 17 bases between. Germline CDR1 is LGHNA and CDR2 is YSLEER. The CDR3 is 16 amino acids.

The chain combines TRBV25-1 with TRBJ1-6; TRBD1 matches 7 bases. Germline CDR1 reads MGHDK; CDR2 reads SYGVNS. The J segment lost 8 bases and the V segment lost 1 base, leaving 11 bases of the junction unmatched. CDR3 size: 17 residues. The CDR3 here is CASSESPLTGYDSPLHF. The CDR3 nucleotides are TGTGCCAGCAGTGAATCGCCGCTGACAGGGTATGATTCACCCCTCCACTTT.

This clonotype has at least ten counts. The chain couples TRBV7-6 to TRBJ2-2, with D tentatively TRBD2 (6 bases). V was trimmed by 0 bases and J by 5 bases, leaving 19 bases between them. This CDR3 spans 18 amino acids. From germline, CDR1 is SGHVS and CDR2 FNYEAQ. The CDR3 region has the DNA TGTGCCAGCAGCTTAGCTACGGCGGGCCTTGGGAGGACCGGGGAGCTGTTTTTT. Amino acids: CASSLATAGLGRTGELFF.

This clonotype was seen a handful of times. This rearrangement joins TRBV5-1 to TRBJ1-1; possible D gene TRBD1, 6 bases. This CDR3 is built from 13 residues. The germline gives CDR1 SGHRS, CDR2 YFSETQ. Trimming removed 6 bases at V and 0 bases at J, with 9 bases between. The DNA of the CDR3 is TGCGCCAGCAAGGGGGAGGTGAACACTGAAGCTTTCTTT. It yields the protein CASKGEVNTEAFF. Complete variable domain (other parts from reference TRBV5-1 and TRBJ1-1): KAGVTQTPRYLIKTRGQQVTLSCSPISGHRSVSWYQQTPGQGLQFLFEYFSETQRNKGNFPGRFSGRQFSNSRSEMNVSTLELGDSALYLCASKGEVNTEAFFGQGTRLTVV.

This clonotype was detected many times. V is TRBV3-1 and J is TRBJ2-7; D is uncertain. V shed 0 bases and J shed 7 bases, with 16 bases lying between them. Looked up from germline, CDR1 is LGHDT and CDR2 is YNNKEL (reference sequence). The length of the CDR3 is 15 residues. Here the CDR3 DNA reads TGTGCCAGCAGCCAAGACGGCACGTACCTCGGAGAGCAGTACTTC. It translates to CASSQDGTYLGEQYF.

This clonotype was recorded at least ten times. The chain uses TRBV29-1 and TRBJ2-7; no clear D gene. Germline V gene lookup returns CDR1 SQVTM and CDR2 ANQGSEA. CDR3 length equals 12 residues. V was pared by 4 bases and J by 2 bases, with 9 bases between. CDR3 amino acids: CSVVQDTYEQYF. For the CDR3, the DNA is TGCAGCGTTGTGCAGGATACCTACGAGCAGTACTTC.

The chain recombines TRBV28 with TRBJ1-2; the D is unclear. The CDR3 is 16 residues long. V was pared by 3 bases and J by 5 bases, with 19 bases between. The V gene's germline CDR1 is MDHEN and CDR2 SYDVKM. DNA for the CDR3: TGTGCCAGCAGTTTCTCCTCCCAGCCCTCGAAGTATGGCTACACCTTC. It yields the protein CASSFSSQPSKYGYTF.